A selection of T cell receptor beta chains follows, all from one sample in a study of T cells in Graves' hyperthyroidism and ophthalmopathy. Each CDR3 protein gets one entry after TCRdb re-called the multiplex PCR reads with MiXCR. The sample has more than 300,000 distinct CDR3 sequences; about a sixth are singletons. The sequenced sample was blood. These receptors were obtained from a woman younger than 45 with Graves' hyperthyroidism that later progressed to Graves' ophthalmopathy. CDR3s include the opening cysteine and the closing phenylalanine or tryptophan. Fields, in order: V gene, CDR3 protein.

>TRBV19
CASRDREEETQYF
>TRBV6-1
CASSTSMGQGFSGANVLTF
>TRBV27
CASSSPRDRVDQPQHF
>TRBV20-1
CSARRGEGYTEAFF
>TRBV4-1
CASSQDLGYWSSYEQYF
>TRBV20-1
CSARDRPLGPAAEAFF
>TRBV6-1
CASSDRAGAVEQYF
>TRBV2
CASRRGLNNSPLHF
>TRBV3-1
CASRRGPSSYNEQFF
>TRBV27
CASRSGTLSSYEQYF
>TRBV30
CAWSRGADTQYF
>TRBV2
CASGPLISYNSPLHF
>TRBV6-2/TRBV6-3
CASGGEGSSGELFF
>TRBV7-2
CASSRLPEDNTQYF
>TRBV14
CASSPGGKFYEQYF
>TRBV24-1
CATSDSGTNYEQYF
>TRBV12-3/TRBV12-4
CASSLAPQGNEQFF
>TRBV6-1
CAGSETGAYYEQYF
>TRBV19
CASSRVGETYEQYF
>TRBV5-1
CASSLVAGGEYEQYF